A single sample gave rise to the 15 T cell receptor beta chains below, sequenced in a study of shared clonotypes between healthy human individuals (TCRdb year 2020). Receptors were amplified or captured by the immunoSEQ multiplex PCR assay. TCRdb retrieved this table from immuneACCESS and kept in-frame rearrangements only. Not all clones are present; in checked studies, unresolved V genes account for under half, and no reason is known for the remainder. The sample table holds about 490,000 clones, of which around three quarters were seen once. The ten largest clones add up to about 12% of the sample. The sample comprised PBMCs. The receptors come from a woman in her thirties or forties in good health. Some clones in this sample may be carry-over from other donors' samples.

This clone was detected ten times or more. The gene calls are TRBV5-6 and TRBJ2-1; D gene unclear. This CDR3 spans 13 amino acids. Germline V lookup: CDR1 SGHDT, CDR2 YYEEEE. V lost 5 bases to trimming and J lost 4 bases, with 10 bases between them. CDR3 loop: CASRPGTYNEQFF. CDR3 DNA sequence: TGTGCCAGCAGACCCGGCACATACAATGAGCAGTTCTTC. Full variable domain (rest looked up from reference TRBV5-6 and TRBJ2-1): DAGVTQSPTHLIKTRGQQVTLRCSPKSGHDTVSWYQQALGQGPQFIFQYYEEEERQRGNFPDRFSGHQFPNYSSELNVNALLLGDSALYLCASRPGTYNEQFFGPGTRLTVL.

V gene TRBV27 combines with J gene TRBJ1-1; possibly TRBD1 for D (6 bases). Germline CDR1 is MNHEY and CDR2 is SMNVEV (reference sequence). Trimming shortened V by 2 bases and J by 4 bases, and 11 bases separated the two germline ends. There are 14 residues in the CDR3. The CDR3 loop reads CASSLNRAGTEAFF. CDR3 nucleotides: TGTGCCAGCAGTTTAAACAGGGCGGGCACTGAAGCTTTCTTT.

This clone is a singleton in its sample. V is TRBV5-1 and J is TRBJ2-7; D gene uncertain. This CDR3 has 13 amino acids. CDR1 and CDR2 (germline): SGHRS, YFSETQ. Trimming stripped 2 bases from V and 6 bases from J, with 12 bases between. The CDR3 DNA is TGCGCCAGCAGCTTAGACACCGCCGGCGAGCAGTACTTC. It encodes CASSLDTAGEQYF. Supplemented by reference TRBV5-1 and TRBJ2-7, the full variable domain reads KAGVTQTPRYLIKTRGQQVTLSCSPISGHRSVSWYQQTPGQGLQFLFEYFSETQRNKGNFPGRFSGRQFSNSRSEMNVSTLELGDSALYLCASSLDTAGEQYFGPGTRLTVT.

The V and J genes are TRBV7-2 and TRBJ2-1; D is unclear. V dropped 6 bases and J dropped 9 bases, with 9 bases sitting between them. Germline V lookup: CDR1 SGHTA, CDR2 FQGNSA. The CDR3 is 11 residues long. The CDR3 region is CASRLASEQFF. DNA of the CDR3: TGTGCCAGCAGGCTGGCATCTGAGCAGTTCTTC.

V is TRBV4-2 and J is TRBJ2-1, with TRBD2 identical over 7 bases. CDR1 is LGHNA and CDR2 is YNFKEQ in the germline V gene. The CDR3 covers 17 residues. V trimming: 4 bases; J trimming: 6 bases; junction bases outside the gene matches: 15. In DNA form, the CDR3 reads TGTGCCAGCAGCCGAGACCCTAGTGGGAGGGCCGGCAATGAGCAGTTCTTC. Its translation: CASSRDPSGRAGNEQFF.

The chain couples TRBV18 to TRBJ1-4; D is perhaps TRBD1 (5 bases). Trimming took 3 bases from V and 2 from J, leaving 16 bases between them. The CDR3 has 17 residues. Germline V lookup: CDR1 KGHSH, CDR2 LQKENI. CDR3 residues: CASSPTKPGFTNEKLFF. The DNA of the CDR3 is TGTGCCAGCTCACCGACAAAACCAGGGTTCACTAATGAAAAACTGTTTTTT.

This clone was counted a few times. This chain connects TRBV2 to TRBJ1-6, with D maybe TRBD1 (5 bases). CDR3 length equals 14 residues. Trimming shortened V by 6 bases and J by 7 bases, and 13 bases separated the two germline ends. The germline CDR1 and CDR2 sequences are SNHLY and FYNNEI. The CDR3 spells CASRFDSPNSPLHF. CDR3 DNA: TGTGCCAGCAGATTCGACAGCCCCAATTCACCCCTCCACTTT. Filled out from reference TRBV2 and TRBJ1-6, the complete variable domain reads EPEVTQTPSHQVTQMGQEVILRCVPISNHLYFYWYRQILGQKVEFLVSFYNNEISEKSEIFDDQFSVERPDGSNFTLKIRSTKLEDSAMYFCASRFDSPNSPLHFGNGTRLTVT.

The chain is built from TRBV5-6 and TRBJ2-3, with 13 bases aligning to TRBD2. This CDR3 spans 16 amino acids. Germline V gene sequence: CDR1 SGHDT, CDR2 YYEEEE. The J segment lost 5 bases and the V segment lost 5 bases, leaving 8 bases of the junction unmatched. CDR3 coding DNA: TGTGCCAGCAGTCTACTAGCGGGAGGGCCGGGAGATACGCAGTATTTT. It translates to CASSLLAGGPGDTQYF.

Comments on this clone: Other DNA sequences in the same sample also yield this CDR3. The CDR3 here is CASSSSSGTSTDTQYF. The CDR3 region has the DNA TGTGCCAGCAGTTCGTCTAGCGGAACTAGCACAGATACGCAGTATTTT. This chain connects TRBV28 to TRBJ2-3; TRBD2 matches at 7 bases. Trimming cost V 4 bases and J 0 bases; bases outside gene matches: 7. Germline CDR1 reads MDHEN; CDR2 reads SYDVKM. The CDR3 length is 16 residues.

The rearrangement links TRBV11-2 to TRBJ2-7; 10 bases fit TRBD1. V lost 5 bases and J lost 3; bases outside the gene matches: 7. The length of the CDR3 is 15 residues. CDR1 and CDR2 from the germline V gene are SGHAT and FQNNGV. CDR3 region: CASSQGTGAGYEQYF. CDR3 nucleotide sequence: TGTGCCAGCAGCCAAGGGACAGGGGCTGGCTACGAGCAGTACTTC.

This chain joins TRBV9 and TRBJ2-5, with 9 bases lining up with TRBD1. The CDR3 has 16 residues. V was clipped by 3 bases and J by 4 bases; unmatched bases: 10. Germline CDR1 is SGDLS and CDR2 is YYNGEE. The CDR3 DNA is TGTGCCAGCAGCGCCGACTTGGGACAGGGACGAGAGACCCAGTACTTC. It yields the protein CASSADLGQGRETQYF.

This sequence joins TRBV19 and TRBJ2-1; D is perhaps TRBD2 (5 bases). This CDR3 region has 14 residues. Germline V gene lookup returns CDR1 LNHDA and CDR2 SQIVND (reference sequence). The V and J ends lost 6 bases and 4 bases respectively, with 13 bases between them. The CDR3 reads CASSQGGSYNEQFF. As DNA, the CDR3 is TGTGCCAGTAGCCAAGGAGGCAGTTACAATGAGCAGTTCTTC.

The table lists this clone with a count of one. The J gene is TRBJ2-1, the V gene TRBV18, with D perhaps matching TRBD1 or TRBD2 (5 bases each). The ends were cut back, 3 bases at V and 14 bases at J, with 26 bases in the middle. Germline V gene data show CDR1 as KGHSH and CDR2 as LQKENI. The CDR3 consists of 16 residues. The CDR3 region has the DNA TGTGCCAGCTCACCGAACGCCGGGACGGACTCATCCCGGGAGTTCTTC. This translates into CASSPNAGTDSSREFF. The full variable domain, rest sourced from reference TRBV18 and TRBJ2-1, is NAGVMQNPRHLVRRRGQEARLRCSPMKGHSHVYWYRQLPEEGLKFMVYLQKENIIDESGMPKERFSAEFPKEGPSILRIQQVVRGDSAAYFCASSPNAGTDSSREFFGPGTRLTVL.

This sequence joins TRBV18 and TRBJ2-1, with 8 bases aligning to TRBD1. This CDR3 is 14 amino acids long. After removal of 4 bases from V and 5 bases from J, the junction contained 4 bases not matched to a gene. CDR1 is KGHSH, CDR2 LQKENI, per germline. The CDR3 DNA reads TGTGCCAGCTCACTAGGACAGGGCGACAATGAGCAGTTCTTC. Protein sequence: CASSLGQGDNEQFF.

This clone was seen more than once but under ten times. The chain is built from TRBV5-1 and TRBJ2-5; a possible D gene is TRBD2 (6 bases). The germline V gene encodes CDR1 SGHRS and CDR2 YFSETQ. V was clipped by 1 base and J by 4 bases, with 11 bases between them. The CDR3 spans 14 residues. The CDR3 reads CASSLYLEGETQYF. The CDR3 coding sequence is TGCGCCAGCAGCTTGTATTTGGAGGGAGAGACCCAGTACTTC. The whole variable domain, filled in from reference TRBV5-1 and TRBJ2-5, reads KAGVTQTPRYLIKTRGQQVTLSCSPISGHRSVSWYQQTPGQGLQFLFEYFSETQRNKGNFPGRFSGRQFSNSRSEMNVSTLELGDSALYLCASSLYLEGETQYFGPGTRLLVL.